A single TCR beta chain is shown here with its context. No antigen is known for it. All of the isolated RNA was reverse transcribed, so expressed TCRB transcripts were sequenced. Generated by immunoSEQ multiplex PCR, the TCRdb table keeps only in-frame clones and is missing some. The table has under 500,000 clones, 30% seen once. The data are from a study of beta chain features in type 1 diabetes. General study points: Type 1 diabetes patients showed a moderate but significant shortening of TCRB CDR3s in all four CD4+ subsets.

Germline lookup yields CDR1 SGHNT and CDR2 YYREEE (reference sequence). V dropped 4 bases and J dropped 2; count of bases not matched to a gene: 5. CDR3 size: 15 residues. The receptor was derived from a man between 18 and 29 years old in good health. This chain links TRBV5-4 with TRBJ2-5, with 10 bases that match TRBD1. The source material was naive CD4+ T cells from blood. The CDR3 bases are TGTGCCAGCAGCGCAGGGACAGGGGTTCAAGAGACCCAGTACTTC. Amino acid sequence: CASSAGTGVQETQYF.